The sequence of this TCR beta chain was determined in a study of blood T cell repertoires in COVID-19. Study in general: T cells, B-cell-depleted T cells, or PBMCs supplied cDNA or gDNA.

Germline assignment: CDR1 SGHAT and CDR2 FQNNGV. The CDR3 runs to 15 residues. Trimming removed 0 bases from V and 9 bases from J; junction bases left unmatched: 11. Repertoires were generated with immunoSEQ multiplex PCR, while TCRdb's copy carries only in-frame clones and drops some. The data hold approximately 310,000 clones, with around 85% observed a single time. The chain joins TRBV11-2 to TRBJ2-7; TRBD2 agrees at 7 bases. Sequencing was performed on PBMCs or T cells enriched from blood (not recorded which). The source of this sequence is a man aged 25 to 45 who had recovered from COVID-19. The CDR3 coding sequence is TGTGCCAGCAGCTTAGATTCCAGCGGGGAGCCAGGGCAGTACTTC. Translating gives CASSLDSSGEPGQYF.